This TCR beta chain was documented in a study of blood T cell repertoires in COVID-19. Profiled with immunoSEQ multiplex PCR; TCRdb holds only in-frame clones, not every one. The sample yields around 200,000 clones, 88% seen once. The count of this clone is one. The specimen sequenced was peripheral blood. This receptor was identified in a man between 35 and 55 years old with acute or convalescent COVID-19.

The CDR3 DNA sequence: TGCAGCGTTAGGAGTTTAGTAGATACGCAGTATTTT. Translated, it gives CSVRSLVDTQYF. The genes are TRBV29-1 and TRBJ2-3; the D is unclear. CDR1 is SQVTM, CDR2 ANQGSEA, per germline. V lost 5 bases, J lost 5 bases, and 11 bases lay in between. The CDR3 is made up of 12 amino acids.